This TCR beta chain came from a study of graft-versus-host responses after intestinal transplantation. Study summary: All of the recipients had induction that used anti-thymocyte globulin, then tacrolimus and steroids for three to four years.

The CDR3 is made up of 13 amino acids. J lost 9 bases, V lost 6 bases, and 4 bases had no gene match. Germline CDR1 is LNHDA and CDR2 is SQIVND (reference sequence). Study-level points and caveats: Present in recipient marrow, GvH clones included some that appeared first in ileum or blood. Graft-donor T cell macrochimerism in patients accompanied high graft-versus-host to host-versus-graft clonal ratios in allografts.

Clones were read by immunoSEQ multiplex PCR, and TCRdb kept only the in-frame ones, dropping some. This table has some 62,000 clones, 90% appearing once. A note on this clone: What it binds is not known.

The sample consisted of unstimulated CD8+ T cells sorted from spleen or lymph node cells, taken before transplant. The source of this sequence is a human donor who was the organ donor for an intestinal transplant. V is TRBV19 and J is TRBJ1-6, with 8 bases identical to TRBD1. The CDR3 nucleotides are TGTGCCAGTAGCACTACAGGGGGTTCACCCCTCCACTTT. Encoded protein: CASSTTGGSPLHF.